These 22 T cell receptor beta chains were sequenced from one sample in a study of STAT5B mutations in CD4+ large granular lymphocyte leukemia (dated by TCRdb to the early 2020s). Library preparation was by the immunoSEQ multiplex PCR assay. TCRdb took this table from immuneACCESS and kept in-frame rearrangements with V and J called. Such tables lack part of the clones; where checked against another copy, unresolved V genes explain under half of the gap, and the rest is unexplained. This sample gives approximately 20,000 clones in total; 70% to 75% of them show up just once. The top ten constitute approximately 31% of the sample. Sequences were obtained from CD4+ T cells from blood buffy coats. These receptor sequences come from a human donor in good health.

The chain has TRBV7-2 and TRBJ2-5; the match to TRBD2 covers 11 bases. With V trimmed by 5 bases and J by 1 base, 3 bases remained unmatched. This CDR3 is built from 15 residues. Germline V gene lookup returns CDR1 SGHTA and CDR2 FQGNSA. This CDR3 reads CASSRTSGSQETQYF. CDR3 in DNA: TGTGCCAGCAGCCGGACTAGCGGGTCCCAAGAGACCCAGTACTTC.

This chain connects TRBV27 to TRBJ2-5; 9 nucleotides match TRBD1. The CDR3 totals 17 residues. CDR1 and CDR2 from the germline V gene are MNHEY and SMNVEV (reference sequence). Losses at the gene ends were 2 bases for V and 5 bases for J; bases not matched to a gene: 12. CDR3 sequence (DNA): TGTGCCAGCAGTTTAGGGCTTGGGACAGGGTTCGGGGAGACCCAGTACTTC. Translated: CASSLGLGTGFGETQYF.

The genes are TRBV6-5 and TRBJ1-1; tentatively, D is TRBD1 (5 bases). Germline V gene sequence: CDR1 MNHEY, CDR2 SVGAGI. The length of the CDR3 is 14 residues. Trimming cost V 4 bases and J 6 bases, with 15 bases left between them. DNA of the CDR3: TGTGCCAGCAGTTTCCCGGGGGGAAGCGCTGAAGCTTTCTTT. Translating gives CASSFPGGSAEAFF.

V gene TRBV9 combines with J gene TRBJ2-3, with D possibly matching TRBD2 (7 bases). Germline-derived CDR1 and CDR2 are SGDLS and YYNGEE. Trimming took 4 bases from V and 1 from J, leaving 13 bases between them. This CDR3 region has 15 residues. CDR3 nucleotide sequence: TGTGCCAGCAGCCCCCGGGGGGCTGGCACAGATACGCAGTATTTT. This sequence encodes CASSPRGAGTDTQYF.

The count of this clone is one. The gene calls are TRBV7-6 and TRBJ2-3; 7 positions match TRBD1. The CDR3 length is 15 residues. The V gene's germline CDR1 is SGHVS and CDR2 FNYEAQ. V lost 7 bases to trimming and J lost 8 bases; unmatched junction nucleotides: 15. Here the CDR3 DNA reads TGTGCCAGCACTTGGCGCCAGGGGGAAACGGGTACGCAGTATTTT. This codes for CASTWRQGETGTQYF.

This clone was counted a few times. The rearrangement joins TRBV29-1 to TRBJ1-1; no reliable D call. Per the germline V gene, CDR1 is SQVTM and CDR2 is ANQGSEA. This CDR3 comprises 12 residues. V lost 4 bases to trimming and J lost 8 bases, with 14 bases between them. This chain's CDR3 is CSVGGSKKEAFF. Here the CDR3 DNA reads TGCAGCGTTGGAGGTTCCAAAAAAGAAGCTTTCTTT.

The CDR3 region has the DNA TGTGCCTGGAAGGACAGAGATAATTCACCCCTCCACTTT. This codes for CAWKDRDNSPLHF. V is TRBV30 and J is TRBJ1-6; a possible D gene is TRBD1 (6 bases). The germline CDR1 and CDR2 sequences are GTSNPN and SVGIG (reference sequence). The CDR3 is 13 amino acids. Deletions cut 4 bases from V and 5 bases from J, with 9 bases between. The whole variable domain, filled in from reference TRBV30 and TRBJ1-6, reads SQTIHQWPATLVQPVGSPLSLECTVEGTSNPNLYWYRQAAGRGLQLLFYSVGIGQISSEVPQNLSASRPQDRQFILSSKKLLLSDSGFYLCAWKDRDNSPLHFGNGTRLTVT.

The chain combines TRBV19 with TRBJ1-1; perhaps TRBD1 as D (6 bases). Trimming stripped 6 bases from V and 6 bases from J, with 11 bases between. Germline assignment: CDR1 LNHDA and CDR2 SQIVND (reference sequence). The CDR3 runs to 12 residues. The CDR3 here is CASSPTGSEAFF. CDR3 DNA: TGTGCCAGTAGCCCTACAGGGTCTGAAGCTTTCTTT.

The chain has TRBV5-4 and TRBJ2-1; 9 bases are a match to TRBD2. V dropped 5 bases and J dropped 5; count of bases not matched to a gene: 8. Per germline, CDR1 SGHNT and CDR2 YYREEE (reference sequence). This CDR3 region has 15 residues. The CDR3 region is CASSRGGGADNEQFF. The DNA of the CDR3 is TGTGCCAGCAGTAGAGGCGGGGGGGCGGACAATGAGCAGTTCTTC.

The chain uses TRBV6-1 and TRBJ1-6, with D tentatively TRBD1 (6 bases). This CDR3 is built from 14 residues. With 8 bases removed from V and 6 bases from J, the gap between germline ends came to 14 bases. CDR1 is MNHNS, CDR2 SASEGT, per germline. CDR3 loop: CASGGRSFNSPLHF. Written as DNA, the CDR3 is TGTGCCAGCGGGGGGCGGAGTTTTAATTCACCCCTCCACTTT.

This clone has only one observation. The chain uses TRBV14 and TRBJ2-3, with 8 bases fitting TRBD1. The germline V gene encodes CDR1 SGHDN and CDR2 FVKESK. The CDR3 loop spans 15 amino acids. V gave up 2 bases and J gave up 4 bases; unmatched junction bases: 5. The CDR3 region is CASSQRTGYADTQYF. The CDR3 DNA reads TGTGCCAGCAGCCAACGGACAGGGTACGCAGATACGCAGTATTTT.

This clone was counted a few times. J is TRBJ2-3 and V is TRBV21-1; whether TRBD1, the table's D call, matches the DNA was not checked. TRBV21-1 corresponds to a pseudogene. This CDR3 spans 13 amino acids. CDR3 residues: CASAGQYTDTQYF. As DNA, the CDR3 is TGTGCCAGCGCAGGACAGTACACAGATACGCAGTATTTT.

The V call is TRBV28, the J call TRBJ1-2; possible D gene TRBD1, 6 bases. This CDR3 contains 16 residues. The V end was cut by 6 bases, the J end by 6 bases, with 23 bases between. CDR1 is MDHEN and CDR2 is SYDVKM in the germline V gene. CDR3 nucleotide sequence: TGTGCCAGCAGCCCAGCGAACGTTGGGAGGGGGAATGGCTACACCTTC. This encodes CASSPANVGRGNGYTF.

This chain uses TRBV9 with TRBJ2-5; 8 positions agree with TRBD1. The V segment lost 1 base and the J segment 4 bases; nucleotides outside the gene matches: 9. The CDR3 is 16 amino acids. The germline gives CDR1 SGDLS, CDR2 YYNGEE. Here the CDR3 DNA reads TGTGCCAGCAGCGTAAGGATTGCAGGGGGCACAGAGACCCAGTACTTC. Translation: CASSVRIAGGTETQYF.

The chain has TRBV5-6 and TRBJ2-5, with D unresolved. This CDR3 is 11 amino acids long. V shed 2 bases and J shed 1 base, with 0 bases lying between them. Germline V gene lookup returns CDR1 SGHDT and CDR2 YYEEEE. DNA of the CDR3: TGTGCCAGCAGCTTCCAAGAGACCCAGTACTTC. This translates into CASSFQETQYF.

This clone showed up just a few times. The chain couples TRBV4-2 to TRBJ2-2, with no clear D. Germline CDR1 reads LGHNA; CDR2 reads YNFKEQ. The V end lost 1 base, the J end lost 1 base, and 10 bases lay between the germline ends. CDR3 length: 16 amino acids. The CDR3 here is CASSQVENKNTGELFF. In DNA form, the CDR3 reads TGTGCCAGCAGCCAAGTAGAGAATAAGAACACCGGGGAGCTGTTTTTT.

The rearrangement joins TRBV4-2 to TRBJ2-3; 9 positions match TRBD2. The germline V gene encodes CDR1 LGHNA and CDR2 YNFKEQ. This CDR3 is built from 16 residues. Trimming removed 0 bases from V and 0 bases from J; junction bases left unmatched: 1. The DNA for the CDR3 is TGTGCCAGCAGCCAAGATACTAGCGGGAGCACAGATACGCAGTATTTT. Its translation is CASSQDTSGSTDTQYF.

The V gene is TRBV6-6, the J gene TRBJ2-5, with D unresolved. The V gene lost 3 bases and the J gene lost 4 bases, with 6 bases spanning the gap. The CDR3 runs 12 residues. Per the germline V gene, CDR1 is MNHNY and CDR2 is SVGAGI (reference sequence). In DNA form, the CDR3 reads TGTGCCAGCAGTTATGCTGGAGAGACCCAGTACTTC. This encodes CASSYAGETQYF.

This chain connects TRBV5-4 to TRBJ2-3, with D possibly being TRBD2 (6 bases). Trimming took 3 bases from V and 4 from J, leaving 21 bases between them. Germline V CDR1 and CDR2: SGHNT, YYREEE (reference sequence). This CDR3 is 17 amino acids long. CDR3 in DNA: TGTGCCAGCAGCTCCACGCCGGGACTTAGTGAGGCAGATACGCAGTATTTT. Its translation is CASSSTPGLSEADTQYF.

CDR3 in amino acids: CASSIISDSYYEQYF. CDR3 bases: TGTGCCAGTAGTATTATCAGCGATTCGTACTACGAGCAGTACTTC. V gene TRBV19 combines with J gene TRBJ2-7; D gene uncertain. CDR1 and CDR2 (germline): LNHDA, SQIVND (reference sequence). Trimming removed 3 bases from V and 3 bases from J, with 15 bases in between. The CDR3 is made up of 15 amino acids.

This clone was seen once. V is TRBV5-1 and J is TRBJ2-3; tentative D call: TRBD2 (5 bases). The CDR3 spans 14 residues. Germline V CDR1 and CDR2: SGHRS, YFSETQ. The V end lost 3 bases, the J end lost 1 base, and 9 bases lay between the germline ends. The CDR3 protein is CASSWVGGTDTQYF. Written as DNA, the CDR3 is TGCGCCAGCAGCTGGGTGGGAGGCACAGATACGCAGTATTTT.

The J gene is TRBJ2-3, the V gene TRBV10-3; D is ambiguous. This CDR3 contains 11 residues. CDR1 ENHRY and CDR2 SYGVKD come from the germline V gene. Trimming cost V 10 bases and J 5 bases, with 10 bases left between them. CDR3 residues: CATAYEDTQYF. As DNA, the CDR3 is TGTGCCACCGCCTACGAAGATACGCAGTATTTT.